The rows below give T cell receptor beta chains drawn from one sample of a study of T cells in localized non-small cell lung cancer. Profiling relied on immunoSEQ multiplex PCR, and the TCRdb table lists in-frame clones only, not all of them. The sample gives roughly 76,000 clones, over 70% of which show up once; 15% to 20% is in the top ten. The sequencing here drew on PBMCs, taken before any cancer treatment. Receptors were obtained from a man aged 40 to 70 with stage II squamous cell lung carcinoma. Each CDR3 is given with its conserved first and last residue. The D gene is left open where the match is weak. Some rows have no size entry. The others give once, few or many, or a class for an expanded clone.

J gene	D gene	V gene	clone size	CDR3 protein	CDR3 DNA
TRBJ2-5	-	TRBV4-3	-	CASSPDPGTQETQYF	TGCGCCAGCAGCCCGGATCCGGGTACCCAAGAGACCCAGTACTTC
TRBJ2-7	-	TRBV6-6	-	CASSYIGIYEQYF	TGTGCCAGCAGTTACATCGGGATCTACGAGCAGTACTTC
TRBJ1-6	-	TRBV5-6	-	CASSGDWGSYNSPLHF	TGTGCCAGCAGCGGGGATTGGGGCTCCTATAATTCACCCCTCCACTTT
TRBJ1-1	-	TRBV5-1	-	CASSLEGVRTEAFF	TGCGCCAGCAGCTTGGAGGGGGTGAGAACTGAAGCTTTCTTT
TRBJ2-3	-	TRBV7-9	-	CASSLRPGGSADTQYF	TGTGCCAGCAGCCTCCGACCAGGCGGTTCGGCAGATACGCAGTATTTT
TRBJ2-7	TRBD2	TRBV6-6	once	CASAPAGLYEQYF	TGTGCCAGTGCCCCAGCGGGACTCTACGAGCAGTACTTC
TRBJ2-2	TRBD2	TRBV5-8	few	CASSLARTSGNTGELFF	TGTGCCAGCAGCTTGGCTCGGACTAGCGGAAACACCGGGGAGCTGTTTTTT
TRBJ1-1	-	TRBV2	few	CASSEGQGIGTEAFF	TGTGCCAGCAGTGAAGGGCAGGGGATAGGAACTGAAGCTTTCTTT
TRBJ2-5	-	TRBV2	few	CASLSGTQYF	TGTGCCAGCCTTTCAGGGACCCAGTACTTC
TRBJ2-7	-	TRBV6-5	-	CASSYSRPPGNEQYF	TGTGCCAGCAGTTACTCGAGACCCCCCGGCAACGAGCAGTACTTC
TRBJ2-1	-	TRBV28	-	CASSTPWVGKNYNEQFF	TGTGCCAGCAGCACCCCGTGGGTAGGCAAGAACTACAATGAGCAGTTCTTC
TRBJ2-6	-	TRBV4-3	few	CASSQESGAAGANVLTF	TGCGCCAGCAGCCAAGAATCAGGGGCGGCCGGGGCCAACGTCCTGACTTTC
TRBJ1-5	TRBD1	TRBV5-8	-	CASSPGQGRPQPQHF	TGTGCCAGCAGCCCAGGACAGGGTAGACCACAGCCCCAGCATTTT
TRBJ2-7	-	TRBV11-2	-	CASRFASGNEQYF	TGTGCCAGCAGGTTCGCCTCCGGAAACGAGCAGTACTTC